The TCR beta chain described here comes from a study of blood T cell repertoires in COVID-19 (dated by TCRdb to 2018 to 2021). Regarding the complete study: Samples from collaborators originated in the United States, Italy and Spain and spanned both the acute and convalescent phases of COVID-19. The samples were drawn from two sources: the first 160 participants of the ongoing ImmuneRACE study, and fewer than 1,500 subjects contributed by 6 global collaborators. A freely available public database, intended as a resource for researchers studying the immune response to SARS-CoV-2, is where the repertoires were released. Deeply sampled blood TCRbeta repertoires from subjects exposed to, actively infected with, or recovered from COVID-19 were included in the dataset. The prospective study material was composed of cDNA or gDNA derived from T cells, B-cell-depleted T cells, or PBMCs. Sample metadata almost always included a de-identified subject ID, COVID-19 status, age in years and sex. Where available, HLA class I and class II types were taken from metadata supplied by the sample provider and were not determined by assay-based typing. What the authors observed across the whole study: How much clinical and demographic metadata was included differed by source and by participant, and the metadata was provided uncurated.

The CDR3 has 14 amino acids, counting the end cysteine and phenylalanine. Only the CDR3 portion is preserved as DNA: 42 bases, with reading frame beginning at the first base. CDR1 and CDR2 (LGHNA, YNFKEQ) derive from the germline V gene. Germline trimming: 4 bases from V, 3 bases from J; junction bases outside gene matches: 6. TCRbeta CDR3 regions were amplified from genomic DNA using the immunoSEQ Assay, a bias-controlled multiplex PCR. Per the original workflow: The number of nucleated cells in each sample was estimated by amplification of reference gene primers within the assay. To quantify the absolute abundance of each unique TCRbeta CDR3 rearrangement, sequence reads were collapsed and filtered. For each sample, productive Simpson clonality was calculated by taking the square root of Simpson's diversity index across productive rearrangements. The clones in this table, taken by TCRdb from immuneACCESS, are in-frame only. Not every clone is retained; where verified, under half of the shortfall comes from an unresolved V gene, and the cause of the rest is unknown. For V, J and clone size, that table is used; D and trimming come from the DNA. The sample profile shows a few hundred thousand clones; roughly 85% of them were found once. The ten most abundant clones make up 3% of the sample.

On this clone itself: Its cognate antigen has yet to be identified. No clone much larger than this one lies a single base away; base qualities are absent.

The collaborating institutions used their own protocols to collect whole blood in K2EDTA tubes. For TCRbeta analysis, collaborators shipped samples as frozen whole blood, isolated PBMCs, or DNA extracted from either of those sample types. This receptor was taken from a woman in her twenties or thirties with active or convalescent COVID-19. Here the chain combines TRBV4-2 and TRBJ2-7, with 7 bases in between that match TRBD1. The sample comprised peripheral blood. The DNA sequence is TGTGCCAGCAGCCCGGGGACAGAAGTCTACGAGCAGTACTTC. Its protein is CASSPGTEVYEQYF.